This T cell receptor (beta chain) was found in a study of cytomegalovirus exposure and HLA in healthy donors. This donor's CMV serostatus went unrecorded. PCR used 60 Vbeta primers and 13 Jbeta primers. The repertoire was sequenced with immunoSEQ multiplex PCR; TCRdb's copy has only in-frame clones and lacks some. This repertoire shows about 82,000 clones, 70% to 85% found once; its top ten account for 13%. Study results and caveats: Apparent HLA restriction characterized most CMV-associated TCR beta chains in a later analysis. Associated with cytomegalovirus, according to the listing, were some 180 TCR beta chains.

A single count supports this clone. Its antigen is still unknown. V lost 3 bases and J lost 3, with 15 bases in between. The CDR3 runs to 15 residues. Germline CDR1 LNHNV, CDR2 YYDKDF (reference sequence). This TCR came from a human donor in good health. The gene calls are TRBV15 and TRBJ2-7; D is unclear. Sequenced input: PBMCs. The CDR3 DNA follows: TGTGCCACCAGCAGTACCAAAGTAGAGGTCTACGAGCAGTACTTC. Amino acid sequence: CATSSTKVEVYEQYF.